Shown below are 2 T cell receptor beta chains from a single sample sequenced in a study of blood T cells in healthy people across ages. The authors ran a second PCR of about 6 to 11 cycles using a sample-barcoded 5' primer and a J-beta primer mix. TCRdb processed the 5' RACE reads anew with MiXCR; each CDR3 protein has one entry. The sample carries fewer than 700,000 distinct CDR3 sequences, roughly 43% recorded once. Sequencing was done on a sample of blood. The receptors shown here come from an elderly man in good health.

This clonotype was observed a handful of times. The chain employs TRBV6-6 and TRBJ1-1; D may be TRBD1 (6 bases). The germline CDR1 and CDR2 sequences are MNHNY and SVGAGI (reference sequence). This CDR3 spans 14 amino acids. V was trimmed by 5 bases and J by 5 bases, leaving 15 bases between them. The DNA of the CDR3 is TGTGCCAGCAGTCGCCACAGGGCGGAGACTGAAGCTTTCTTT. Translation: CASSRHRAETEAFF.

Concerning this clonotype itself: At one of its ends the junction is not consistent with the germline gene, which may arise from a read error. The chain uses TRBV29-1 and TRBJ1-1; 7 nucleotides agree with TRBD1. Germline V gene data show CDR1 as SQVTM and CDR2 as ANQGSEA. The CDR3 is 13 residues long. CDR3 coding DNA: TGCAGCGTTGGCGGGACAGTGAACACTGTAGCTTTCTTT. Residues: CSVGGTVNTVAFF.